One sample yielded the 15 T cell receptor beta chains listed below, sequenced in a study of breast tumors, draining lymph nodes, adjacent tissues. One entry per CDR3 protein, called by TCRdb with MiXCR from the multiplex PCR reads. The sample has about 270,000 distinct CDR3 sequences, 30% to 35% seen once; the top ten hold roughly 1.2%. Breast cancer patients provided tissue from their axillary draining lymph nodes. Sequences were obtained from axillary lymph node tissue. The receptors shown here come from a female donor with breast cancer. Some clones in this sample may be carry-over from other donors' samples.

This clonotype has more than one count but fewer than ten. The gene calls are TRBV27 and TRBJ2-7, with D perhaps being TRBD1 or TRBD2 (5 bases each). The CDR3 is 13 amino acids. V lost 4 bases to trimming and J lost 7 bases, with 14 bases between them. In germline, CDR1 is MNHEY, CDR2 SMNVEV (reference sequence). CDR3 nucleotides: TGTGCCAGCAGTTCCGGGACCCGGTGGGAGCAGTACTTC. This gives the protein CASSSGTRWEQYF.

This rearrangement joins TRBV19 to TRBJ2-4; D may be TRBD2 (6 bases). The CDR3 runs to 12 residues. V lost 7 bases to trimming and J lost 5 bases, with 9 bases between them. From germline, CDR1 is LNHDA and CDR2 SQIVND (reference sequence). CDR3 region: CASIGEENIQYF. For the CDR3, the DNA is TGTGCCAGTATCGGGGAGGAAAACATTCAGTACTTC.

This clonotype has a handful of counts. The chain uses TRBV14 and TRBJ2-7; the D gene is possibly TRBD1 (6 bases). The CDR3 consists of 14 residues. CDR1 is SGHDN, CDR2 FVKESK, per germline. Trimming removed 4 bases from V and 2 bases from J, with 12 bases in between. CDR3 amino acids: CASSPFQGTYEQYF. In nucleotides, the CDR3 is TGTGCCAGCAGCCCTTTTCAGGGGACCTACGAGCAGTACTTC.

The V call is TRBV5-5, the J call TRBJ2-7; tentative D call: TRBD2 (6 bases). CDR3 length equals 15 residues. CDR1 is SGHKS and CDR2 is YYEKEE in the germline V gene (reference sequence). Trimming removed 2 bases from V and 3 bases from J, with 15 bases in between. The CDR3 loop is CASSFNWEEHYEQYF. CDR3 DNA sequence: TGTGCCAGCAGCTTTAACTGGGAGGAACACTACGAGCAGTACTTC.

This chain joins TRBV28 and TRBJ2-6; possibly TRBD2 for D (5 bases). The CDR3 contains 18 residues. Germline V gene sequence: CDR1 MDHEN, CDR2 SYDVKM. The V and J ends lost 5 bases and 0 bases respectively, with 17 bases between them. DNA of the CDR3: TGTGCCAGCAGTCACCGGGGAGAGTCAACCTCTGGGGCCAACGTCCTGACTTTC. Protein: CASSHRGESTSGANVLTF.

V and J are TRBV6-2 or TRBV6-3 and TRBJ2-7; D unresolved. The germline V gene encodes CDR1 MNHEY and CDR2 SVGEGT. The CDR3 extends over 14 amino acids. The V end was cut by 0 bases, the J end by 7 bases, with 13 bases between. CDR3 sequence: CASSYSNLLKEQYF. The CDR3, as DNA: TGTGCCAGCAGTTACTCTAACCTGCTGAAGGAGCAGTACTTC.

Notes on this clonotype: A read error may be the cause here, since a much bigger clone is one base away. CDR3 protein: CASSSGTLTGTQYF. CDR3 sequence (DNA): TGTGCCAGCAGCTCCGGGACTCTCACAGGTACGCAGTATTTT. This chain uses TRBV11-2 with TRBJ2-3, with D perhaps TRBD2 (6 bases). Germline V lookup: CDR1 SGHAT, CDR2 FQNNGV. The CDR3 length is 14 residues.

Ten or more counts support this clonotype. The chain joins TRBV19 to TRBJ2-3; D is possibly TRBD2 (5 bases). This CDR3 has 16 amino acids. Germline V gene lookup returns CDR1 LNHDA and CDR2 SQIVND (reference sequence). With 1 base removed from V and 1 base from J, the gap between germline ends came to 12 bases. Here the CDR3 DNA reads TGTGCCAGTAGTATAGGCGGACTCAAGGGCACAGATACGCAGTATTTT. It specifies CASSIGGLKGTDTQYF. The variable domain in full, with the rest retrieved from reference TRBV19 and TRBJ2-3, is DGGITQSPKYLFRKEGQNVTLSCEQNLNHDAMYWYRQDPGQGLRLIYYSQIVNDFQKGDIAEGYSVSREKKESFPLTVTSAQKNPTAFYLCASSIGGLKGTDTQYFGPGTRLTVL.

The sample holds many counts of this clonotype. In nucleotides, the CDR3 is TGCAGTGCTGCGGGACTACCGCTAACGAACACCGGGGAGCTGTTTTTT. Protein: CSAAGLPLTNTGELFF. J is TRBJ2-2 and V is TRBV20-1; 7 bases agree with TRBD2. The CDR3 has 16 residues. The germline CDR1 and CDR2 sequences are DFQATT and SNEGSKA (reference sequence). V lost 5 bases and J lost 0; bases outside the gene matches: 9.

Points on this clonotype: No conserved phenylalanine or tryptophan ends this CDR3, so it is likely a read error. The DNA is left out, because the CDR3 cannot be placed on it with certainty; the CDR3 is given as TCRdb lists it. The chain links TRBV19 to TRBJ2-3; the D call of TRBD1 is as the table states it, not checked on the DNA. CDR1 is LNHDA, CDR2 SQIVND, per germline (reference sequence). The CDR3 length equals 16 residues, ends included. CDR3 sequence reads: CASSIDLGQRTDTQYS.

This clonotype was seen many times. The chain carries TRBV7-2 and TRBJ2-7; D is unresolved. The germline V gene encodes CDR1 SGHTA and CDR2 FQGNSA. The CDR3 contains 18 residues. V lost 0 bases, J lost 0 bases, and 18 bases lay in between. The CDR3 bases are TGTGCCAGCAGCTTAGCATCCCTTTGGGGTAAAATCTCCTACGAGCAGTACTTC. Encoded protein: CASSLASLWGKISYEQYF.

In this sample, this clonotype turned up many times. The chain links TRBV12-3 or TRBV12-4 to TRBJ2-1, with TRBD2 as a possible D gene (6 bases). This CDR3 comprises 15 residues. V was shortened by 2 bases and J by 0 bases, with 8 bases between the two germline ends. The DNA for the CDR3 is TGTGCCAGCAGTTTAATGGGACTCTCCTACAATGAGCAGTTCTTC. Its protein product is CASSLMGLSYNEQFF.

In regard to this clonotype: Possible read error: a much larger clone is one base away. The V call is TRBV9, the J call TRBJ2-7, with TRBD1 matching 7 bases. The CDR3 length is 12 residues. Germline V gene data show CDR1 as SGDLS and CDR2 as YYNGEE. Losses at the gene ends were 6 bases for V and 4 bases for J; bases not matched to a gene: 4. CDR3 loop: CASNRDRYEQYF. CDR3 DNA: TGTGCCAGCAACCGGGACAGATACGAGCAGTACTTC.

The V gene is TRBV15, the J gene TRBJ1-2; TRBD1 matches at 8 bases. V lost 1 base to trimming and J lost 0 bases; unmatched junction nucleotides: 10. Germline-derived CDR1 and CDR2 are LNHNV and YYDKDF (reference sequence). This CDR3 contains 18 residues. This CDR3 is CATSRGWTGPPANYGYTF. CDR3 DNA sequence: TGTGCCACCAGCAGAGGTTGGACAGGGCCCCCTGCTAACTATGGCTACACCTTC.

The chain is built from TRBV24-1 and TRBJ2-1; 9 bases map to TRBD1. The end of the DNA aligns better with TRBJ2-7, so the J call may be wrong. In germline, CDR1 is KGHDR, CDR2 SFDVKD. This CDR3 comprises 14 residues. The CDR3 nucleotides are TGTGCCACCAGTGATTTGGGGACAGGGTCCGAGCAGTACTTC. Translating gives CATSDLGTGSEQYF.